The subject of this entry is one TCR beta chain. Primers: 60 Vbeta forward and 13 Jbeta reverse. Measured with immunoSEQ multiplex PCR; TCRdb has only the in-frame clones, and not every one. Counted here are just over 150,000 clones, 65% to 85% occurring once; the ten biggest clones make up roughly 6.3%. These data originate in a study of cytomegalovirus exposure and HLA in healthy donors. In germline, CDR1 is SGHDN, CDR2 FVKESK. This CDR3 contains 16 residues. V shed 4 bases, J shed 2 bases, and the junction held 6 bases outside the gene matches. The TCR originated in a male donor in good health and CMV-seropositive. The rearrangement uses TRBV14 and TRBJ2-3; 10 bases line up with TRBD2. Sample: PBMCs. DNA for the CDR3: TGTGCCAGCAGCCGATGGACTAGCGGTAACACAGATACGCAGTATTTT. The encoded protein is CASSRWTSGNTDTQYF.